This entry is about one T cell receptor beta chain. What it binds is not known. This CDR3 contains 18 residues. Trimming removed 0 bases from V and 1 base from J, with 18 bases in between. CDR1 and CDR2 (germline): SGDLS, YYNGEE. TCRdb itself ran the RT-PCR reads through MiXCR, one entry per CDR3 protein. This sample yields under 550,000 distinct CDR3 sequences, of which approximately 7.7% are seen a single time; about an eighth belongs to the top ten. This sample was included in a study of response to subunit inactivated influenza vaccine. The study's findings and limits: Authors proposed each seasonal influenza vaccination draws in few new T cells.

This sequence was found in a man in his fifties or sixties who received an inactivated influenza vaccine. The sample here was PBMCs from blood, taken around 25 months after vaccination. The chain carries TRBV9 and TRBJ2-3, with a tentative D call TRBD1 (6 bases). The DNA for the CDR3 is TGTGCCAGCAGCGTAGCGGCAGGGGTATTATGGGGCACAGATACGCAGTATTTT. It encodes CASSVAAGVLWGTDTQYF.